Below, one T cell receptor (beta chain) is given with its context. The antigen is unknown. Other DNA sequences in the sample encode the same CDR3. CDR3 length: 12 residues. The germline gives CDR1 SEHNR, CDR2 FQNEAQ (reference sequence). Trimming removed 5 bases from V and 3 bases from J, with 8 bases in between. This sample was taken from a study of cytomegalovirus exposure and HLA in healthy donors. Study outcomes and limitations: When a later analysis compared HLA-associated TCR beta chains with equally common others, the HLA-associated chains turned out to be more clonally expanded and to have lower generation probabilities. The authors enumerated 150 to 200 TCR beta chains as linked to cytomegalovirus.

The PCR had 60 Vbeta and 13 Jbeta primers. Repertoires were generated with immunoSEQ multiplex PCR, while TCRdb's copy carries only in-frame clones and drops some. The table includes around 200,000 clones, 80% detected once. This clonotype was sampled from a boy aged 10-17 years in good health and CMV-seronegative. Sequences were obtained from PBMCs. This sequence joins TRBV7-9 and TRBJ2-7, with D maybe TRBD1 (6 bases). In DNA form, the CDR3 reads TGTGCCAGCAGCCCGACAGGCTACGAGCAGTACTTC. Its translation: CASSPTGYEQYF.